The clone carrying this T cell receptor beta chain was observed many times. The entry originates in a study of Graves' ophthalmopathy and Graves' hyperthyroidism. RNA transcripts were the template, and TCR beta CDR3 regions were amplified from them. RT-PCR in the first round used HTBI primers; a second-round multiplex PCR followed. Each CDR3 protein gets one entry after TCRdb re-called the multiplex PCR reads with MiXCR. Of approximately 540,000 distinct CDR3 sequences listed, approximately 35% are singletons. CDR1 and CDR2 (germline): DFQATT, SNEGSKA (reference sequence). J lost 5 bases, V lost 2 bases, and 8 bases had no gene match. The CDR3 extends over 14 amino acids. If patients had other autoimmune diseases, uncontrolled infections, pregnancy or lactation, they were excluded.

The sample consisted of peripheral blood or thyroid tissue (not recorded which). The chain joins TRBV20-1 to TRBJ2-7; 8 bases align to TRBD2. The TCR originated in an adult man with Graves' hyperthyroidism. The CDR3 bases are TGCAGTGCTAGAATAGCGGGAAGTCCAAACGAGCAGTACTTC. Its protein product is CSARIAGSPNEQYF.